This TCR beta chain is drawn from a study of T-cell memory formation after mild COVID-19. About the study: The TCR clusters were mostly specific to one donor.

TCRdb re-analysed the 5' RACE reads in MiXCR, keeping a single row per CDR3 protein. Here the sample spans about 110,000 distinct CDR3 sequences, 9.5% to 15% being singletons. V was trimmed by 1 base and J by 3 bases, leaving 22 bases between them. The CDR3 sequence is 18 residues long. The source is an adult woman who had mild COVID-19 (a few samples of this study predate the infection). Cell type and time point are not known. V and J are TRBV12-3 or TRBV12-4 and TRBJ2-7; no clear D gene. The sequenced material came from PBMCs or a T cell subset sorted from them (not recorded which). For the CDR3, the DNA is TGTGCCAGCAGTTTAGTCGTAGGTAACCCGCTTAATTACTACGAGCAGTACTTC. Translated: CASSLVVGNPLNYYEQYF.